Following are 24 T cell receptor beta chains from one sample sequenced in a study of T-cell reconstitution after alpha-beta-depleted transplantation in children. The authors prepared the TCRbeta library with unique molecular identifiers. From the PCR reads, TCRdb called clonotypes with MiXCR, one entry per CDR3 protein. The data show some 78,000 distinct CDR3 sequences, 12% to 15% seen once. The specimen was PBMCs, mostly from graft donor cells, collected 180 days after TCRalphabeta/CD19-depleted stem cell transplant. These receptors all come from a male patient between 2 and 10 years old who had a stem cell transplant for acute lymphoblastic leukemia, so the T cells may come from the graft donor.

This chain connects TRBV7-2 to TRBJ2-5; D is unresolved. The germline gives CDR1 SGHTA, CDR2 FQGNSA. V lost 5 bases to trimming and J lost 4 bases, with 14 bases between them. The CDR3 spans 14 residues. The CDR3 loop reads CASSPRHGTETQYF. The CDR3 DNA sequence: TGTGCCAGCAGCCCTCGACACGGAACAGAGACCCAGTACTTC.

The table lists this clonotype with many counts. The rearrangement links TRBV5-6 to TRBJ1-2, with 7 bases matching TRBD1. This CDR3 has 14 amino acids. From germline, CDR1 is SGHDT and CDR2 YYEEEE. V was pared by 2 bases and J by 2 bases, with 3 bases of the junction left unmatched. In DNA form, the CDR3 reads TGTGCCAGCAGCTTAGGGGACAGAAACTATGGCTACACCTTC. Translated: CASSLGDRNYGYTF.

This clonotype was detected many times. The rearrangement joins TRBV12-3 or TRBV12-4 to TRBJ2-5; 10 bases are a match to TRBD2. This CDR3 contains 16 residues. V lost 5 bases and J lost 1; bases outside the gene matches: 7. Written as DNA, the CDR3 is TGTGCCAGCAGTACCCGGGTAGCGGGGGGCCAAGAGACCCAGTACTTC. Amino acid sequence: CASSTRVAGGQETQYF.

This clonotype came up many times. The rearrangement links TRBV7-2 to TRBJ2-5, with a possible D match to TRBD2 (5 bases). V dropped 4 bases and J dropped 7 bases, with 13 bases sitting between them. Germline CDR1 SGHTA, CDR2 FQGNSA. The CDR3 consists of 13 residues. The CDR3 spells CASSSSSRVTQYF. The DNA of the CDR3 is TGTGCCAGCAGCTCTAGCTCCCGGGTGACCCAGTACTTC.

The sample holds a few counts of this clonotype. The V and J genes are TRBV7-9 and TRBJ1-3, with D uncertain. Germline CDR1 SEHNR, CDR2 FQNEAQ (reference sequence). V was trimmed by 1 base and J by 0 bases, leaving 7 bases between them. The CDR3 contains 15 residues. CDR3 sequence (DNA): TGTGCCAGCAGCTTAGGACGGTTCTCTGGAAACACCATATATTTT. Translation gives CASSLGRFSGNTIYF. The whole variable domain, filled in from reference TRBV7-9 and TRBJ1-3, reads DTGVSQNPRHKITKRGQNVTFRCDPISEHNRLYWYRQTLGQGPEFLTYFQNEAQLEKSRLLSDRFSAERPKGSFSTLEIQRTEQGDSAMYLCASSLGRFSGNTIYFGEGSWLTVV.

This clonotype came up many times. The rearrangement joins TRBV20-1 to TRBJ2-7; D might be TRBD2 (6 bases). The CDR3 runs to 13 residues. The germline V gene has CDR1 DFQATT and CDR2 SNEGSKA (reference sequence). The ends were cut back, 6 bases at V and 2 bases at J, with 14 bases in the middle. The CDR3 sequence: CSAGDSGTYEQYF. CDR3 coding DNA: TGCAGTGCCGGAGATAGCGGTACCTACGAGCAGTACTTC.

The chain carries TRBV5-5 and TRBJ1-2, with 9 bases lining up with TRBD1. The CDR3 covers 14 residues. Germline CDR1 is SGHKS and CDR2 is YYEKEE (reference sequence). The V and J ends lost 4 bases and 5 bases, in that order; junction bases with no gene match: 6. CDR3: CASSIRDREYGYTF. Written as DNA, the CDR3 is TGTGCCAGCAGCATCCGGGACAGGGAATATGGCTACACCTTC.

This clonotype was detected a few times. This sequence joins TRBV7-3 and TRBJ2-1; 10 positions agree with TRBD2. The CDR3 has 15 amino acids. Germline V CDR1 and CDR2: SGHTA, FQGTGA. The V gene end was trimmed by 3 bases and the J gene end by 4 bases; junction bases not matched to a gene: 3. The chain's CDR3 is CASSFGLAVYNEQFF. The CDR3 region has the DNA TGTGCCAGCAGCTTTGGACTAGCGGTTTACAATGAGCAGTTCTTC.

The gene calls are TRBV3-1 and TRBJ2-3; 14 bases line up with TRBD2. Per the germline V gene, CDR1 is LGHDT and CDR2 is YNNKEL (reference sequence). This CDR3 is built from 17 residues. V shed 11 bases and J 6 bases; nucleotides not matched to a gene: 16. The CDR3 sequence is CASCRRLAGGPSDTQYF. The CDR3 DNA follows: TGTGCCTCCTGCCGTCGACTAGCGGGAGGGCCCTCGGATACGCAGTATTTT.

This clonotype was seen a handful of times. This chain connects TRBV7-9 to TRBJ2-2, with D possibly TRBD2 on 6 matching bases. CDR1 SEHNR and CDR2 FQNEAQ come from the germline V gene (reference sequence). V was pared by 5 bases and J by 1 base, with 14 bases between. The CDR3 runs 16 residues. CDR3 loop: CASSPSGTLNTGELFF. Here the CDR3 DNA reads TGTGCCAGCAGCCCCTCCGGGACTCTGAACACCGGGGAGCTGTTTTTT.

On this clonotype itself: The junction and the germline gene differ at one end; a read error may be behind it. The V call is TRBV5-1, the J call TRBJ2-2, with 7 bases lining up with TRBD2. The CDR3 is 14 amino acids. Germline V lookup: CDR1 SGHRS, CDR2 YFSETQ. Written as DNA, the CDR3 is TGCGCCAGCAGCCCCACGCCGGGAGGCGGGGCGCTGTTTTTT. This gives the protein CASSPTPGGGALFF.

This clonotype was picked up many times. V and J are TRBV5-6 and TRBJ2-3; maybe TRBD1 (6 bases). There are 17 residues in the CDR3. Trimming took off 1 base at V and 1 base at J, with 16 bases between the two ends. Per the germline V gene, CDR1 is SGHDT and CDR2 is YYEEEE. CDR3: CASSLSDLPGGTDTQYF. CDR3 sequence (DNA): TGTGCCAGCAGCTTGTCGGACCTCCCAGGGGGCACAGATACGCAGTATTTT.

This clonotype was found a few times. The rearrangement joins TRBV18 to TRBJ2-5, with TRBD1 matching 9 bases. The CDR3 covers 16 residues. Germline CDR1 is KGHSH and CDR2 is LQKENI. The V and J ends lost 4 bases and 4 bases, in that order; junction bases with no gene match: 10. The CDR3 DNA is TGTGCCAGCTCACTGGACAGGGGAGGTCGCCGAGAGACCCAGTACTTC. It specifies CASSLDRGGRRETQYF.

The rearrangement links TRBV5-1 to TRBJ1-1; TRBD1 is a possible D gene (5 bases). V gave up 2 bases and J gave up 0 bases, with 14 bases separating them. This CDR3 is built from 16 residues. Germline values: CDR1 SGHRS, CDR2 YFSETQ. The CDR3 protein is CASSLEQGSMNTEAFF. The CDR3 DNA follows: TGCGCCAGCAGCTTAGAGCAGGGCTCTATGAACACTGAAGCTTTCTTT.

The rearrangement links TRBV5-1 to TRBJ2-4, with 9 nucleotides matching TRBD1. Germline V gives CDR1 SGHRS, CDR2 YFSETQ. This CDR3 comprises 12 residues. V lost 1 base and J lost 15; bases outside the gene matches: 5. The CDR3 region has the DNA TGCGCCAGCAGCTTGCGGGACAGGGAAAGGTACTTC. Amino acid sequence: CASSLRDRERYF. The whole variable domain, remainder taken from reference TRBV5-1 and TRBJ2-4, is KAGVTQTPRYLIKTRGQQVTLSCSPISGHRSVSWYQQTPGQGLQFLFEYFSETQRNKGNFPGRFSGRQFSNSRSEMNVSTLELGDSALYLCASSLRDRERYFGAGTRLSVL.

There are a few counts of this clonotype. The chain employs TRBV7-9 and TRBJ2-3; no definite D call. Germline V gives CDR1 SEHNR, CDR2 FQNEAQ (reference sequence). Trimming removed 1 base from V and 7 bases from J, with 15 bases in between. The CDR3 length is 15 residues. Here the CDR3 reads CASSLVMPARNTQYF. The DNA of the CDR3 is TGTGCCAGCAGCTTAGTGATGCCAGCGCGAAATACGCAGTATTTT.

About this clonotype itself: The junction differs from germline at one of its ends, possibly a read error. CDR3 sequence reads: CASSFLGLAGTF. CDR3 sequence (DNA): TGTGCCAGCAGCTTCCTCGGACTAGCGGGCACATTC. The gene calls are TRBV13 and TRBJ2-7; 11 bases are shared with TRBD2. This CDR3 region has 12 residues. Germline-derived CDR1 and CDR2 are PRHDT and FYEKMQ (reference sequence).

This clonotype came up many times. V and J are TRBV5-1 and TRBJ2-1; D is undetermined. The germline gives CDR1 SGHRS, CDR2 YFSETQ. Between the trimmed V and J ends, which lost 0 bases and 5 bases, there was a span of 6 bases. The CDR3 sequence is 13 residues long. CDR3 sequence: CASSLGQHNEQFF. CDR3 bases: TGCGCCAGCAGCTTGGGGCAGCACAATGAGCAGTTCTTC.

V is TRBV20-1 and J is TRBJ1-1; TRBD1 might be the D (6 bases). Trimming took 4 bases from V and 1 from J, leaving 10 bases between them. The CDR3 totals 13 residues. Germline V CDR1 and CDR2: DFQATT, SNEGSKA (reference sequence). The CDR3 bases are TGCAGTGCTAAAACAGGGAAGAACACTGAAGCTTTCTTT. As protein: CSAKTGKNTEAFF.

This clonotype was picked up a small number of times. The chain combines TRBV4-3 with TRBJ2-5, with D maybe TRBD1 (6 bases). This CDR3 comprises 14 residues. Looked up from germline, CDR1 is LGHNA and CDR2 is YSLEER. The V gene lost 0 bases and the J gene lost 4 bases, with 9 bases spanning the gap. The CDR3 here is CASSQDGRGETQYF. The CDR3 DNA reads as TGCGCCAGCAGCCAAGATGGCAGGGGAGAGACCCAGTACTTC.

The genes are TRBV20-1 and TRBJ1-5; 8 bases align to TRBD1. The germline V gene encodes CDR1 DFQATT and CDR2 SNEGSKA (reference sequence). The CDR3 spans 15 residues. J was trimmed by 6 bases and V by 6 bases; bases with no gene match: 13. The CDR3 bases are TGCAGTGCCCCCCGGAGAACAGGGGGAATTCAGCCCCAGCATTTT. Protein sequence: CSAPRRTGGIQPQHF.

There are many counts of this clonotype. The chain combines TRBV12-3 or TRBV12-4 with TRBJ2-7; the D is unclear. The CDR3 has 15 residues. V shed 3 bases and J shed 0 bases, with 12 bases lying between them. CDR3 amino acids: CASSFTVPSSYEQYF. Written as DNA, the CDR3 is TGTGCCAGCAGTTTTACGGTTCCCAGCTCCTACGAGCAGTACTTC.

This clonotype has ten or more counts. The V and J genes are TRBV5-6 and TRBJ1-6, with D possibly matching TRBD1 (6 bases). Per the germline V gene, CDR1 is SGHDT and CDR2 is YYEEEE. The CDR3 totals 14 residues. V shed 4 bases and J shed 8 bases, with 13 bases lying between them. The CDR3 region has the DNA TGTGCCAGCAGCGTGGGGGGGCGTCATTCACCCCTCCACTTT. Translating gives CASSVGGRHSPLHF.

Only a few counts were recorded for this clonotype. V and J are TRBV11-2 and TRBJ2-7, with D perhaps matching TRBD2 (6 bases). The CDR3 totals 14 residues. The V end was cut by 5 bases, the J end by 2 bases, with 13 bases between. Per germline, CDR1 SGHAT and CDR2 FQNNGV. CDR3 DNA sequence: TGTGCCAGCAGCCCCGACCCGGGGGCCTACGAGCAGTACTTC. This sequence encodes CASSPDPGAYEQYF.